Sequencing of this T cell receptor beta chain was carried out in a study of technical replicates of blood from a few donors. This table comes from immunoSEQ multiplex PCR, and its TCRdb copy is limited to in-frame clones, with some not included. The data hold 56,000 or so clones, with roughly 95% observed a single time. Specimen: PBMCs. The sequence came from a human donor in good health. Some clones in this sample may be carry-over from other donors' samples.

As DNA, the CDR3 is TGTGCCAGCAGTGGACAGGGTTCCCAATACGGCTACACCTTC. It is translated as CASSGQGSQYGYTF. This chain links TRBV2 with TRBJ1-2; 7 bases are a match to TRBD1. V lost 4 bases to trimming and J lost 8 bases; unmatched junction nucleotides: 10. The CDR3 is 14 amino acids. Germline CDR1 is SNHLY and CDR2 is FYNNEI.